This T cell receptor (beta chain) was sequenced in a study of blood T cell repertoires in COVID-19. How the authors handled the data: Reference gene primer amplification gave estimated nucleated cell counts. Data came from immunoSEQ multiplex PCR; TCRdb stores just in-frame clones and leaves some out. V and J calls and clone size follow that table, whereas D and trimming were derived from the DNA. The sample has about 360,000 clones, about 89% seen once; the top ten hold 1% to 1.5%. Germline lookup yields CDR1 MNHEY and CDR2 SVGEGT. Trimming shortened V by 4 bases and J by 3 bases, and 12 bases separated the two germline ends. CDR3 size: 15 residues. Participants were aged roughly 18 to 95 years, lived in about 26 US areas, and enrolled virtually. Which cohort a participant joined came from the clinical history participants gave.

The chain carries TRBV6-2 or TRBV6-3 and TRBJ1-4; D may be TRBD1 (5 bases). This clonotype was sampled from a man aged 25 to 40 who had recovered from COVID-19. The sequenced sample was PBMCs or T cells enriched from blood (not recorded which). The CDR3 loop reads CASSSTARANEKLFF. In nucleotides, the CDR3 is TGTGCCAGCAGTTCGACAGCCAGGGCTAATGAAAAACTGTTTTTT.